The present TCR beta chain was sequenced within a study of T-cell memory formation after mild COVID-19. General observations from the study: CM and EM subsets held most contracting CD4+ clones; EMRA held CD8+ ones.

TCRdb re-called the 5' RACE reads through MiXCR, storing one row per CDR3 protein. The table has around 90,000 distinct CDR3 sequences, approximately 15% seen once. Comments on this clonotype: Its target is unknown.

Specimen: PBMCs or a T cell subset sorted from them (not recorded which). The clonotype originates from a man aged 18 to 29 who had mild COVID-19 (a few samples of this study predate the infection). Cell type and time point are not known.

The CDR3 is CASSYDRLAGSPESTDTQYF. CDR3 in DNA: TGTGCCAGCAGTTACGATCGTCTAGCGGGGAGCCCAGAGAGCACAGATACGCAGTATTTT. The rearrangement uses TRBV6-2 or TRBV6-3 and TRBJ2-3; TRBD2 aligns across 9 bases. Trimming took 2 bases from V and 0 from J; bases not matched to a gene: 15. The germline V gene has CDR1 MNHEY and CDR2 SVGEGT. The CDR3 covers 20 residues.